The 10 T cell receptor beta chains listed next were all sequenced from one sample in a study of T-cell reconstitution after alpha-beta-depleted transplantation in children. Unique molecular identifiers were built into the TCRbeta library. TCRdb reanalysed the PCR reads using MiXCR and keeps one entry per CDR3 protein. Of around 380,000 distinct CDR3 sequences detected, approximately 11% appear once; the ten largest clones hold over 4.5%. The material was PBMCs from the stem cell graft donor, obtained from the stem cell graft. The receptors shown here come from a human donor who donated a stem cell graft to a child with acute myeloid leukemia.

The V gene is TRBV21-1, the J gene TRBJ2-6. TRBV21-1 is described as a pseudogene. The CDR3 totals 18 residues. CDR3 amino acids: CASSAAEKLTPGANGLTF. The CDR3 coding sequence is TGTGCCAGCAGCGCAGCGGAGAAATTAACACCCGGGGCCAACGGCCTGACTTTC.

Details on this clonotype: One end of the junction varies from germline; a read error may be responsible. This chain joins TRBV7-2 and TRBJ2-3; no reliable D call. The germline gives CDR1 SGHTA, CDR2 FQGNSA. The CDR3 totals 13 residues. The CDR3 nucleotides read TGTGCCAGCACCTTAAATTTTGCAGATACGCAGTATTTT. Its translation: CASTLNFADTQYF.

This clonotype turned up a few times. This sequence joins TRBV2 and TRBJ2-3, with TRBD2 identical over 14 bases. This CDR3 is 18 amino acids long. J was trimmed by 4 bases and V by 0 bases; bases with no gene match: 6. Germline lookup yields CDR1 SNHLY and CDR2 FYNNEI. As DNA, the CDR3 is TGTGCCAGCAGTGAAGCCGGGACTAGCGGGAGATCCCCAGATACGCAGTATTTT. It yields the protein CASSEAGTSGRSPDTQYF.

In this sample, this clonotype turned up a few times. This chain links TRBV29-1 with TRBJ1-2; 7 nucleotides align to TRBD1. Per the germline V gene, CDR1 is SQVTM and CDR2 is ANQGSEA. V was pared by 6 bases and J by 4 bases, with 11 bases of the junction left unmatched. CDR3 size: 14 residues. The CDR3 DNA sequence: TGCAGCGTCCCCTATGGACAGGACTCCTATGGCTACACCTTC. It encodes CSVPYGQDSYGYTF.

The chain carries TRBV6-5 and TRBJ2-5; 8 positions match TRBD2. From germline, CDR1 is MNHEY and CDR2 SVGAGI. The CDR3 is made up of 16 amino acids. After removal of 5 bases from V and 4 bases from J, the junction contained 12 bases not matched to a gene. In nucleotides, the CDR3 is TGTGCCAGCAGTACTCCCCCCGGGGGGGGCTTAGAGACCCAGTACTTC. It specifies CASSTPPGGGLETQYF.

This rearrangement joins TRBV24-1 to TRBJ2-1; D is unresolved. Trimming removed 1 base at V and 7 bases at J, with 7 bases between. This CDR3 is built from 13 residues. Germline V gene sequence: CDR1 KGHDR, CDR2 SFDVKD. In DNA, the CDR3 is TGTGCCACCAGTGATTTTTCCAGGAATGAGCAGTTCTTC. This codes for CATSDFSRNEQFF.

CDR3 sequence reads: CASSEQGSEKLFF. The CDR3 coding sequence is TGTGCCAGCAGTGAACAGGGGAGTGAAAAACTGTTTTTT. The chain carries TRBV6-1 and TRBJ1-4; D is possibly TRBD1 (6 bases). The CDR3 length is 13 residues. Trimming shortened V by 2 bases and J by 7 bases, and 8 bases separated the two germline ends. The germline V gene has CDR1 MNHNS and CDR2 SASEGT.

This clonotype was observed at least ten times. This sequence joins TRBV20-1 and TRBJ1-2; 10 nucleotides agree with TRBD1. The CDR3 sequence is 15 residues long. Unmatched junction bases numbered 10, after V lost 6 bases and J lost 3 bases. The germline V gene has CDR1 DFQATT and CDR2 SNEGSKA (reference sequence). Written as DNA, the CDR3 is TGCAGTGCCCGCAATCCGGGACAGGGGTACTATGGCTACACCTTC. It specifies CSARNPGQGYYGYTF.

CDR3 coding DNA: TGTGCCAGCAGCCAAGAAGGCCCCCAGCTCTCTGGGGCCAACGTCCTGACTTTC. Translated, it gives CASSQEGPQLSGANVLTF. The rearrangement uses TRBV4-2 and TRBJ2-6; D ambiguous. The CDR3 has 18 amino acids. Germline lookup yields CDR1 LGHNA and CDR2 YNFKEQ. The V end was cut by 0 bases, the J end by 0 bases, with 12 bases between.

The chain has TRBV12-3 or TRBV12-4 and TRBJ2-3, with a possible D match to TRBD2 (6 bases). Trimming shortened V by 5 bases and J by 0 bases, and 12 bases separated the two germline ends. CDR3 length equals 15 residues. CDR3 residues: CASSPWRVSTDTQYF. For the CDR3, the DNA is TGTGCCAGCAGTCCCTGGAGGGTGAGCACAGATACGCAGTATTTT.